This TCR beta chain appears in the sequencing data of a study of post-analysis software for immune sequencing data. Study background: Patients with relapsing-remitting, secondary progressive and progressive-relapsing multiple sclerosis courses were all represented. Notes on the study in general: Samples made in the same batch grouped tightly together by F measure. Patients showed TRBV5-6, TRBV5-1 and TRBV20-1 among roughly 5 TRBV segments more frequent than in controls. Compared with controls, patients showed significantly lower normalized Chao1 diversity.

V was cut by 0 bases and J by 4 bases, with 12 bases left in between. Germline CDR1 ENHRY, CDR2 SYGVKD. This CDR3 spans 15 amino acids. Prepared libraries of TCR beta cDNA carried unique molecular identifiers. Between about 1 and 10 million T cells gave rise to roughly 0.5 million cDNA molecules. A single record per CDR3 protein comes from TCRdb applying MiXCR to the PCR reads. The profile covers roughly 600,000 distinct CDR3 sequences, with roughly 45% appearing a single time and 1.5% to 2% taken by the ten largest. In the case of this clonotype: The antigen is not known.

The V gene is TRBV10-3, the J gene TRBJ1-2; D unresolved. Sequenced sample: blood. The source is a girl under 18 with multiple sclerosis. This CDR3 reads CAISESEVPGYGYTF. The CDR3 region has the DNA TGTGCCATCAGTGAGTCGGAGGTACCCGGCTATGGCTACACCTTC.